One sample yielded the 24 T cell receptor beta chains listed below, sequenced in a study of T-cell memory formation after mild COVID-19. MiXCR was run by TCRdb on the 5' RACE reads, yielding one entry per CDR3 protein. The table has 500,000 to 550,000 distinct CDR3 sequences, around 21% seen once. Sequencing input: PBMCs or a T cell subset sorted from them (not recorded which). These receptors all come from an adult woman who had mild COVID-19 (a few samples of this study predate the infection). Cell type and time point are not known.

V gene TRBV20-1 combines with J gene TRBJ2-2, with D perhaps matching TRBD1 or TRBD2 (6 bases each). V lost 7 bases, J lost 1 base, and 13 bases lay in between. The V gene's germline CDR1 is DFQATT and CDR2 SNEGSKA (reference sequence). The CDR3 consists of 14 residues. This CDR3 reads CSVQGGLNTGELFF. In nucleotides, the CDR3 is TGCAGTGTTCAAGGGGGGTTGAACACCGGGGAGCTGTTTTTT.

A few counts support this clonotype. The chain combines TRBV5-1 with TRBJ2-7; 11 bases match TRBD2. Trimming at V came to 2 bases and at J to 5 bases, leaving 3 bases not matched to a gene. Germline V gene data show CDR1 as SGHRS and CDR2 as YFSETQ. The CDR3 is made up of 14 amino acids. The CDR3 sequence is CASSFRGLADEQYF. CDR3 bases: TGCGCCAGCAGCTTCCGGGGACTAGCGGACGAGCAGTACTTC.

The chain combines TRBV12-3 or TRBV12-4 with TRBJ2-7, with 7 bases lining up with TRBD2. The junction had 14 bases not matched to a gene; V was cut back by 6 bases and J by 3 bases. The CDR3 spans 16 residues. The CDR3 nucleotides are TGTGCCAGCAGCCTGGGGGGGTCGGCCTGGGGCTACGAGCAGTACTTC. This encodes CASSLGGSAWGYEQYF.

The chain recombines TRBV9 with TRBJ1-1; D unclear. The CDR3 runs to 13 residues. Germline assignment: CDR1 SGDLS and CDR2 YYNGEE. Between the trimmed V and J ends, which lost 0 bases and 8 bases, there was a span of 11 bases. CDR3 sequence: CASSVDGYQEAFF. The CDR3 DNA follows: TGTGCCAGCAGCGTAGACGGGTACCAGGAAGCTTTCTTT.

The sample holds a few counts of this clonotype. The V call is TRBV12-3 or TRBV12-4, the J call TRBJ1-2; TRBD1 matches at 7 bases. V lost 8 bases to trimming and J lost 4 bases; unmatched junction nucleotides: 13. This CDR3 has 15 amino acids. CDR3 in amino acids: CASHRPSGTAYGYTF. In DNA, the CDR3 is TGTGCCAGCCATAGGCCAAGTGGGACAGCCTATGGCTACACCTTC.

This chain uses TRBV20-1 with TRBJ2-1; D is perhaps TRBD2 (6 bases). V lost 1 base and J 2 bases, leaving 12 bases between the germline ends. CDR3 length: 15 amino acids. Per the germline V gene, CDR1 is DFQATT and CDR2 is SNEGSKA (reference sequence). The CDR3 DNA follows: TGCAGTGCTAGAGGCGGGGCTGAGGCCTACAATGAGCAGTTCTTC. This translates into CSARGGAEAYNEQFF.

In its sample, this clonotype was seen a few times. The chain couples TRBV27 to TRBJ1-1; D is unresolved. In germline, CDR1 is MNHEY, CDR2 SMNVEV (reference sequence). The V end lost 6 bases, the J end lost 3 bases, and 23 bases lay between the germline ends. This CDR3 contains 17 residues. The CDR3 DNA reads TGTGCCAGCAGCCTTCGGGCCCAAGGATTTCGGCACACTGAAGCTTTCTTT. It codes for CASSLRAQGFRHTEAFF.

This rearrangement joins TRBV3-1 to TRBJ2-7; TRBD2 aligns across 9 bases. V was pared by 3 bases and J by 3 bases, with 6 bases of the junction left unmatched. Germline CDR1 LGHDT, CDR2 YNNKEL (reference sequence). The CDR3 loop spans 15 amino acids. The CDR3 spells CASSQRGGRGYEQYF. CDR3 sequence (DNA): TGTGCCAGCAGCCAGCGCGGCGGGAGGGGCTACGAGCAGTACTTC.

This clonotype came up a few times. The V gene is TRBV5-5, the J gene TRBJ1-1; possible D gene TRBD1, 6 bases. The CDR3 covers 14 residues. Germline V gene lookup returns CDR1 SGHKS and CDR2 YYEKEE (reference sequence). V lost 5 bases and J 5 bases, leaving 16 bases between the germline ends. The chain's CDR3 is CASRWRQGWTEAFF. CDR3 DNA: TGTGCCAGCAGATGGCGGCAGGGGTGGACTGAAGCTTTCTTT.

Only a few counts were recorded for this clonotype. This chain links TRBV6-4 with TRBJ2-1, with 12 bases fitting TRBD2. CDR1 and CDR2 (germline): MRHNA, SNTAGT. Germline trimming cut 4 bases from V and 8 bases from J; bases unmatched to any gene: 9. This CDR3 contains 16 residues. The CDR3 DNA follows: TGTGCCAGCAGTGCCCTAGCGGGGGGGCACTCGGATGAGCAGTTCTTC. This sequence encodes CASSALAGGHSDEQFF.

This clonotype has a handful of counts. The rearrangement links TRBV6-2 or TRBV6-3 to TRBJ2-1, with D uncertain. The CDR3 is 14 residues long. Trimming took off 0 bases at V and 6 bases at J, with 9 bases between the two ends. Germline V gives CDR1 MNHEY, CDR2 SVGEGT. In DNA form, the CDR3 reads TGTGCCAGCAGTTACTCGAATGACCCCAATGAGCAGTTCTTC. Translation gives CASSYSNDPNEQFF.

This clonotype was counted many times. V usage is TRBV12-3 or TRBV12-4 and J usage is TRBJ1-1; unclear D gene. The CDR3 consists of 14 residues. Trimming left V 5 bases short and J 0 bases short, with 10 bases between. The CDR3 nucleotides are TGTGCCAGCAGTCCCCAACAGCTGAACACTGAAGCTTTCTTT. Amino acid sequence: CASSPQQLNTEAFF.

This chain links TRBV2 with TRBJ2-3; possibly TRBD2 for D (6 bases). V was cut by 1 base and J by 0 bases, with 8 bases left in between. The CDR3 covers 15 residues. Looked up from germline, CDR1 is SNHLY and CDR2 is FYNNEI. CDR3: CASSEEGLSTDTQYF. The CDR3 bases are TGTGCCAGCAGTGAAGAGGGACTTAGCACAGATACGCAGTATTTT. The variable domain in full, completed from reference TRBV2 and TRBJ2-3, reads EPEVTQTPSHQVTQMGQEVILRCVPISNHLYFYWYRQILGQKVEFLVSFYNNEISEKSEIFDDQFSVERPDGSNFTLKIRSTKLEDSAMYFCASSEEGLSTDTQYFGPGTRLTVL.

V is TRBV7-6 and J is TRBJ2-1; 7 bases line up with TRBD2. The germline gives CDR1 SGHVS, CDR2 FNYEAQ. The length of the CDR3 is 20 residues. V was pared by 1 base and J by 1 base, with 16 bases of the junction left unmatched. In DNA form, the CDR3 reads TGTGCCAGCAGCTTAGTCCTGGTGGGGCGGGAGAGAGTGTCCTACAATGAGCAGTTCTTC. Its translation is CASSLVLVGRERVSYNEQFF.

This chain uses TRBV5-4 with TRBJ2-7; the D gene is possibly TRBD1 (6 bases). The CDR3 runs to 16 residues. With 4 bases removed from V and 3 bases from J, the gap between germline ends came to 20 bases. The germline V gene encodes CDR1 SGHNT and CDR2 YYREEE (reference sequence). The CDR3 reads CASSLETGTNFYEQYF. The CDR3, as DNA: TGTGCCAGCAGCCTCGAGACGGGGACAAATTTCTACGAGCAGTACTTC.

This clonotype was seen a handful of times. J is TRBJ2-1 and V is TRBV12-3 or TRBV12-4; 7 bases are a match to TRBD2. Trimming removed 2 bases from V and 10 bases from J; junction bases left unmatched: 2. This CDR3 comprises 12 residues. The CDR3 spells CASSLPGREQFF. In DNA form, the CDR3 reads TGTGCCAGCAGTTTACCCGGGAGGGAGCAGTTCTTC.

This chain uses TRBV4-3 with TRBJ2-7; TRBD1 matches 7 bases. Germline lookup yields CDR1 LGHNA and CDR2 YSLEER. This CDR3 is built from 15 residues. The ends lost 3 bases at V and 3 bases at J; junction bases unmatched: 8. CDR3: CASSQDRSALYEQYF. DNA for the CDR3: TGCGCCAGCAGCCAGGACAGGAGTGCCCTCTACGAGCAGTACTTC.

The V gene is TRBV12-3 or TRBV12-4, the J gene TRBJ2-7, with TRBD1 identical over 9 bases. This CDR3 contains 14 residues. Trimming removed 6 bases from V and 5 bases from J; junction bases left unmatched: 8. CDR3 region: CASSDRGGRNEQYF. CDR3 bases: TGTGCCAGCAGCGACAGGGGGGGAAGAAACGAGCAGTACTTC.

This clonotype was seen a few times. V is TRBV19 and J is TRBJ2-2; the match to TRBD1 covers 8 bases. Germline V gives CDR1 LNHDA, CDR2 SQIVND (reference sequence). The CDR3 has 17 residues. V dropped 0 bases and J dropped 0; count of bases not matched to a gene: 3. Here the CDR3 reads CASSIDSGGTNTGELFF. CDR3 bases: TGTGCCAGTAGTATAGATTCAGGGGGCACGAACACCGGGGAGCTGTTTTTT.

V gene TRBV9 combines with J gene TRBJ2-7, with 10 bases lining up with TRBD1. V was pared by 4 bases and J by 3 bases, with 10 bases of the junction left unmatched. This CDR3 has 16 amino acids. CDR1 and CDR2 from the germline V gene are SGDLS and YYNGEE. DNA of the CDR3: TGTGCCAGCAGCCCCGGATCCGGGACAGGGGACTACGAGCAGTACTTC. The encoded protein is CASSPGSGTGDYEQYF.

This clonotype was seen more than once but under ten times. The chain carries TRBV20-1 and TRBJ2-5, with a tentative D call TRBD1 (7 bases). This CDR3 has 13 amino acids. Per germline, CDR1 DFQATT and CDR2 SNEGSKA (reference sequence). V shed 3 bases and J shed 5 bases, with 13 bases lying between them. In nucleotides, the CDR3 is TGCAGTGCTAGCAGGGGGGCGATCGAGACCCAGTACTTC. Its protein product is CSASRGAIETQYF.

The chain combines TRBV20-1 with TRBJ1-5; possibly TRBD1 for D (5 bases). CDR3 size: 12 residues. Trimming removed 5 bases from V and 6 bases from J, with 11 bases in between. CDR1 DFQATT and CDR2 SNEGSKA come from the germline V gene (reference sequence). This CDR3 is CSASPGGQPQHF. The CDR3 nucleotides are TGCAGTGCTTCCCCCGGGGGTCAGCCCCAGCATTTT.

This clonotype has just a few counts. V gene TRBV12-3 or TRBV12-4 combines with J gene TRBJ2-1; D is tentatively TRBD1 or TRBD2 (5 bases each). Trimming left V 6 bases short and J 9 bases short, with 30 bases between. The CDR3 loop spans 18 amino acids. The CDR3 sequence: CASSLSGGPVLEGLEQFF. The CDR3 region has the DNA TGTGCCAGCAGCCTTAGTGGGGGACCGGTTCTAGAGGGGCTTGAGCAGTTCTTC.

J is TRBJ2-2 and V is TRBV12-3 or TRBV12-4, with no clear D. CDR3 length: 15 amino acids. The V end lost 0 bases, the J end lost 0 bases, and 5 bases lay between the germline ends. The CDR3 sequence: CASSLAGSNTGELFF. DNA of the CDR3: TGTGCCAGCAGTTTAGCGGGGTCGAACACCGGGGAGCTGTTTTTT.